These T cell receptor beta chains were read from a single sample in a study of blood T cell repertoires in COVID-19. TCRdb keeps only in-frame clones here, not all; method: immunoSEQ multiplex PCR. Of approximately 150,000 clones in the sample, less than 90% are singletons; the top ten hold 1% to 1.5%. The sequenced sample was PBMCs or T cells enriched from blood (not recorded which). Every receptor here comes from a human donor with acute COVID-19. The donor label of this sample is uncertain. CDR3s include the opening cysteine and the closing phenylalanine or tryptophan. The order of the fields is V gene, CDR3 protein.

v_call: TRBV7-3
cdr3_aa: CASSLKGVRQAGELFF

v_call: TRBV5-8
cdr3_aa: CASSLPGTATEAFF

v_call: TRBV13
cdr3_aa: CASSLPPSGNEQYF

v_call: TRBV30
cdr3_aa: CAWSAPGGATNEKLFF

v_call: TRBV10-2
cdr3_aa: CASTFSGGAGDEQFF

v_call: TRBV27
cdr3_aa: CASSFQGQGGGYTF

v_call: TRBV5-4
cdr3_aa: CASSPSAGRQDTQYF

v_call: TRBV7-3
cdr3_aa: CASSPKPGQYTDTQYF

v_call: TRBV20-1
cdr3_aa: CSASEVGREAFF

v_call: TRBV28
cdr3_aa: CASSLELSNQPQHF

v_call: TRBV7-2
cdr3_aa: CASSQGLQETQYF

v_call: TRBV5-4
cdr3_aa: CASSSGLPGGNTEAFF

v_call: TRBV30
cdr3_aa: CAWRQGPGELFF

v_call: TRBV6-1
cdr3_aa: CASSDTGGRYEQYF

v_call: TRBV6-6
cdr3_aa: CASRDRGDEQYF

v_call: TRBV12-3/TRBV12-4
cdr3_aa: CASSLQGNSPLHF

v_call: TRBV7-2
cdr3_aa: CASSLQTNTEAFF

v_call: TRBV7-2
cdr3_aa: CASSLAPTRAYEQYF

v_call: TRBV5-5
cdr3_aa: CASSLRGTGDWNEQFF

v_call: TRBV4-2
cdr3_aa: CASSQDRAGGVTDTQYF

v_call: TRBV5-1
cdr3_aa: CASSFSRDRGEEQYF

v_call: TRBV3-1/TRBV3-2
cdr3_aa: CASSREETQYF

v_call: TRBV7-8
cdr3_aa: CASSRTESSYEQYF

v_call: TRBV6-1
cdr3_aa: CASSENHYRYEQYF

v_call: TRBV6-5
cdr3_aa: CASRDSTGELFF

v_call: TRBV20-1
cdr3_aa: CSGRGSPLHF

v_call: TRBV19
cdr3_aa: CASKTLAGTSQETQYF

v_call: TRBV4-1
cdr3_aa: CASSQVKWGEDEQFF

v_call: TRBV18
cdr3_aa: CASSLNRDGDQPQHF

v_call: TRBV7-3
cdr3_aa: CASSLMRPRETQYF

v_call: TRBV6-1
cdr3_aa: CASSDPGTGLTEAFF

v_call: TRBV6-5
cdr3_aa: CASSQTGSSNTIYF

v_call: TRBV30
cdr3_aa: CAWSTDDFEQYF

v_call: TRBV19
cdr3_aa: CASDRGEGNTIYF

v_call: TRBV2
cdr3_aa: CARGQGAEAFF

v_call: TRBV6-5
cdr3_aa: CASSLTTQVYGYTF

v_call: TRBV28
cdr3_aa: CASSFSFRTGRGNTIYF

v_call: TRBV9
cdr3_aa: CASSPDRGPNSPLHF

v_call: TRBV30
cdr3_aa: CAWSWTGGEQYF

v_call: TRBV2
cdr3_aa: CATTTRKIYEQYF

v_call: TRBV19
cdr3_aa: CASSIPGQGDYGYTF

v_call: TRBV4-1
cdr3_aa: CASSQLKGYTGELFF

v_call: TRBV6-5
cdr3_aa: CASADSPYEQYF

v_call: TRBV7-3
cdr3_aa: CASSALAGEWETQYF

v_call: TRBV5-1
cdr3_aa: CASSPTDSQGMGTQYF

v_call: TRBV24-1
cdr3_aa: CATSAADSLDEKLFF

v_call: TRBV7-9
cdr3_aa: CASSPLSGGPTGELFF

v_call: TRBV30
cdr3_aa: CAWSVTVPYGYTF

v_call: TRBV7-2
cdr3_aa: CASSFRTLRSSYNEQFF

v_call: TRBV5-1
cdr3_aa: CASSLDPRGTDTQYF

v_call: TRBV5-8
cdr3_aa: CASSSGQGVSYEQYF

v_call: TRBV18
cdr3_aa: CASSPRTGHDEQYF

v_call: TRBV5-1
cdr3_aa: CASSLPSSGGLNEQFF

v_call: TRBV7-3
cdr3_aa: CASSSSSTSTDTQYF

v_call: TRBV5-4
cdr3_aa: CASSLGRTPNTEAFF

v_call: TRBV5-1
cdr3_aa: CASSPDSGHRNYGYTF

v_call: TRBV7-3
cdr3_aa: CASSPSAVHGTQYF

v_call: TRBV15
cdr3_aa: CATSSYRGPELAEAFF

v_call: TRBV14
cdr3_aa: CASSQFGLAGVTDTQYF

v_call: TRBV5-8
cdr3_aa: CASSLGVRQARDEQFF